The 17 T cell receptor beta chains reported below all come from one sample, sequenced in a study of cytomegalovirus exposure and HLA in healthy donors. In the PCR, 60 Vbeta and 13 Jbeta primers were used. The table came from immunoSEQ multiplex PCR; TCRdb's copy has only in-frame clones and leaves some out. The top ten clones hold 0.5% to 0.85% of a sample with 130,000 to 150,000 clones, approximately 79% of them seen once. Sequencing input: PBMCs. Every receptor here comes from a male donor in good health and CMV-seronegative.

The chain uses TRBV6-4 and TRBJ2-1, with 15 bases matching TRBD2. V shed 4 bases, J shed 8 bases, and the junction held 3 bases outside the gene matches. The germline V gene encodes CDR1 MRHNA and CDR2 SNTAGT. CDR3 length: 15 amino acids. CDR3 loop: CASSGTSGGAHEQFF. DNA for the CDR3: TGTGCCAGCAGTGGGACTAGCGGGGGGGCCCATGAGCAGTTCTTC.

The CDR3 sequence: CASSLAQGVGYTF. CDR3 nucleotide sequence: TGTGCCAGCAGCTTAGCACAGGGGGTCGGCTACACCTTC. The V call is TRBV11-1, the J call TRBJ1-2; TRBD1 agrees at 8 bases. The V gene end was trimmed by 0 bases and the J gene end by 8 bases; junction bases not matched to a gene: 2. Germline V gives CDR1 SGHAT, CDR2 FQDESV (reference sequence). This CDR3 contains 13 residues.

The chain carries TRBV19 and TRBJ1-4, with no clear D. The V gene lost 0 bases and the J gene lost 7 bases, with 6 bases spanning the gap. The CDR3 runs 13 residues. The V gene's germline CDR1 is LNHDA and CDR2 SQIVND (reference sequence). The CDR3 coding sequence is TGTGCCAGTAGTATAGATCGGGGTGAAAAACTGTTTTTT. Encoded protein: CASSIDRGEKLFF.

The chain joins TRBV5-8 to TRBJ2-7; D may be TRBD2 (6 bases). The V gene's germline CDR1 is SGHTS and CDR2 YDEGEE. The germline V and J ends were trimmed by 4 bases and 1 base, with 15 bases remaining between them. The CDR3 runs 15 residues. The chain's CDR3 is CASSPPGLLSYEQYF. The CDR3 DNA reads TGTGCCAGCAGCCCTCCGGGACTCCTATCCTACGAGCAGTACTTC.

This clone was seen just once. The chain carries TRBV4-1 and TRBJ2-5; D is undetermined. The CDR3 has 13 amino acids. V lost 1 base to trimming and J lost 7 bases, with 10 bases between them. The V gene's germline CDR1 is MGHRA and CDR2 YSYEKL. The CDR3 here is CASSQALARTQYF. CDR3 bases: TGCGCCAGCAGCCAAGCCTTAGCCCGGACCCAGTACTTC.

The J gene is TRBJ1-3, the V gene TRBV7-6; a weak D match, TRBD1 (5 bases). Trimming stripped 1 base from V and 1 base from J, with 17 bases between. The CDR3 length is 18 residues. Germline-derived CDR1 and CDR2 are SGHVS and FNYEAQ. Here the CDR3 DNA reads TGTGCCAGCAGCTTAGGCCCCCAGACAGTCGGTTCTGGAAACACCATATATTTT. Translation: CASSLGPQTVGSGNTIYF.

The genes are TRBV6-5 and TRBJ2-2; D remains unclear. The V and J ends lost 7 bases and 5 bases respectively, with 5 bases between them. This CDR3 spans 11 amino acids. Germline values: CDR1 MNHEY, CDR2 SVGAGI. The CDR3 region has the DNA TGTGCCAGCACCCGTACCGGGGAGCTGTTTTTT. It yields the protein CASTRTGELFF.

V usage is TRBV7-9 and J usage is TRBJ1-1, with TRBD1 matching 9 bases. Germline loops: CDR1 SEHNR, CDR2 FQNEAQ (reference sequence). The CDR3 consists of 15 residues. The junction had 8 bases not matched to a gene; V was cut back by 5 bases and J by 4 bases. CDR3 bases: TGTGCCAGCAGCACGGGACAGGGTTCCACCACTGAAGCTTTCTTT. It encodes CASSTGQGSTTEAFF.

This clone appeared a few times. The rearrangement joins TRBV6-5 to TRBJ2-1, with 7 bases aligning to TRBD1. In germline, CDR1 is MNHEY, CDR2 SVGAGI. The CDR3 spans 15 residues. V was pared by 6 bases and J by 4 bases, with 9 bases of the junction left unmatched. The CDR3 reads CASSSGDRDYNEQFF. As DNA, the CDR3 is TGTGCCAGCAGCTCCGGGGACAGAGATTACAATGAGCAGTTCTTC.

J is TRBJ1-2 and V is TRBV6-6; D perhaps matches TRBD1 (5 bases). Germline V gene sequence: CDR1 MNHNY, CDR2 SVGAGI (reference sequence). V was trimmed by 3 bases and J by 2 bases, leaving 16 bases between them. CDR3 length equals 16 residues. Here the CDR3 reads CASSYPGELLNYGYTF. CDR3 DNA sequence: TGTGCCAGCAGTTATCCGGGGGAACTACTGAACTATGGCTACACCTTC.

The genes are TRBV11-3 and TRBJ1-2; D uncertain. The length of the CDR3 is 12 residues. Germline lookup yields CDR1 SGHNT and CDR2 YENEEA. Trimming removed 1 base from V and 7 bases from J, with 7 bases in between. CDR3 nucleotides: TGTGCCAGCAGCTTAGGTGAGGGTGGCTACACCTTC. As protein: CASSLGEGGYTF.

The sample holds one count of this clone. The sample holds other DNA sequences that translate to the same CDR3. The rearrangement uses TRBV9 and TRBJ2-3; 8 bases map to TRBD1. The CDR3 runs 15 residues. Germline loops: CDR1 SGDLS, CDR2 YYNGEE. V was pared by 0 bases and J by 3 bases, with 3 bases of the junction left unmatched. The CDR3 bases are TGTGCCAGCAGCGTAGGGCAGGGGGCAACAGATACGCAGTATTTT. Protein product: CASSVGQGATDTQYF.

The V and J genes are TRBV19 and TRBJ1-1; possible D gene TRBD1, 5 bases. This CDR3 spans 15 amino acids. CDR1 LNHDA and CDR2 SQIVND come from the germline V gene (reference sequence). V lost 10 bases and J lost 2, with 20 bases in between. The CDR3: CATRSRLGVNTEAFF. The CDR3 coding sequence is TGTGCCACACGGTCCCGGTTAGGGGTTAACACTGAAGCTTTCTTT.

The chain recombines TRBV11-2 with TRBJ2-7; 8 bases map to TRBD1. J lost 5 bases, V lost 4 bases, and 1 base had no gene match. The V gene's germline CDR1 is SGHAT and CDR2 FQNNGV. The CDR3 sequence is 12 residues long. The CDR3 coding sequence is TGTGCCAGCAGCTCAGGGGGCGACGAGCAGTACTTC. It codes for CASSSGGDEQYF.

This clone was picked up one time. The chain couples TRBV19 to TRBJ2-3, with TRBD2 matching over 8 bases. In germline, CDR1 is LNHDA, CDR2 SQIVND (reference sequence). J gave up 6 bases and V 8 bases, and 13 bases lay outside the gene matches. CDR3 length equals 15 residues. The DNA for the CDR3 is TGTGCCAGTCTCCCGAGGGCGGGAGGTGGGGATACGCAGTATTTT. This encodes CASLPRAGGGDTQYF.

For the CDR3, the DNA is TGTGCCACCCATCTAGCGGGAGCCGTCGAGCAGTACTTC. Translation gives CATHLAGAVEQYF. The chain is built from TRBV5-4 and TRBJ2-7; the match to TRBD2 covers 10 bases. Germline V CDR1 and CDR2: SGHNT, YYREEE (reference sequence). The V gene end was trimmed by 9 bases and the J gene end by 6 bases; junction bases not matched to a gene: 9. The CDR3 consists of 13 residues.

J is TRBJ2-7 and V is TRBV6-1; 7 bases are shared with TRBD1. The CDR3 is 16 residues long. Germline lookup yields CDR1 MNHNS and CDR2 SASEGT. After removal of 1 base from V and 1 base from J, the junction contained 7 bases not matched to a gene. This chain's CDR3 is CASSEVQGRPSYEQYF. CDR3 bases: TGTGCCAGCAGTGAAGTACAGGGGCGCCCATCCTACGAGCAGTACTTC.